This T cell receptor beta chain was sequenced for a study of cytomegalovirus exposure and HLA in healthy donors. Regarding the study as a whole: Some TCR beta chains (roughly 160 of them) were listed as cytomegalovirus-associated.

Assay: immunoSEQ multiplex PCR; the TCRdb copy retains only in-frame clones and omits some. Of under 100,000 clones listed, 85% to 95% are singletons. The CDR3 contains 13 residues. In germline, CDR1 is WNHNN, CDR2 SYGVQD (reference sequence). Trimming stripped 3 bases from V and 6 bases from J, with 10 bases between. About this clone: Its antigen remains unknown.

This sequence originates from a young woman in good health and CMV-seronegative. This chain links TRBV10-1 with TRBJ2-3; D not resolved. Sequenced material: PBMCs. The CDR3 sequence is CASSERVWDTQYF. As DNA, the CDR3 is TGCGCCAGCAGTGAAAGAGTGTGGGATACGCAGTATTTT.